The 20 T cell receptor beta chains below were found in one sample sequenced in a study of T cells in Graves' hyperthyroidism and ophthalmopathy. Amplification yielded TCR beta CDR3 regions, with RNA transcripts as the source. During a first-round RT-PCR of the TCR CDR3, the HTBI primer set was used. TCRdb recomputed calls from the multiplex PCR reads with MiXCR, one row per CDR3 protein. Of about 510,000 distinct CDR3 sequences in the sample, 14% were seen once. Sequencing was done on a sample of blood. The origin of the receptors is a woman between 40 and 55 years old with Graves' hyperthyroidism.

The CDR3 DNA is TGCAGTGCTAGGTCCTGGGGGGACCCCCTGAATAACGAGCAGTACTTC. Its protein is CSARSWGDPLNNEQYF. This sequence joins TRBV20-1 and TRBJ2-7, with a weak D call TRBD2 (6 bases). Per the germline V gene, CDR1 is DFQATT and CDR2 is SNEGSKA (reference sequence). The CDR3 length is 16 residues. Trimming cost V 3 bases and J 5 bases, with 23 bases left between them.

This clonotype appeared many times. V gene TRBV2 combines with J gene TRBJ1-5, with unresolved D. This CDR3 has 13 residues. CDR1 and CDR2 from the germline V gene are SNHLY and FYNNEI. V lost 6 bases to trimming and J lost 8 bases, with 14 bases between them. As DNA, the CDR3 is TGTGCCAGCAGGGGTGAAGGGTGGGAGCCCCAGCATTTT. Encoded protein: CASRGEGWEPQHF.

This clonotype was seen ten or more times. The chain has TRBV7-8 and TRBJ2-2; D unclear. From germline, CDR1 is SGHVS and CDR2 FQNEAQ. V was cut by 0 bases and J by 6 bases, with 11 bases left in between. The CDR3 covers 15 residues. DNA for the CDR3: TGTGCCAGCAGCTTAGCAGGCACGTCGCCCGGGGAGCTGTTTTTT. This codes for CASSLAGTSPGELFF.

This clonotype has a count of ten or more. The gene calls are TRBV3-1 and TRBJ1-5, with unresolved D. Trimming shortened V by 0 bases and J by 7 bases, and 13 bases separated the two germline ends. CDR1 is LGHDT and CDR2 is YNNKEL in the germline V gene (reference sequence). The CDR3 is made up of 15 amino acids. CDR3 protein: CASSQDWARGQPQHF. DNA for the CDR3: TGTGCCAGCAGCCAAGATTGGGCCCGAGGGCAGCCCCAGCATTTT.

The chain is built from TRBV4-1 and TRBJ2-2; perhaps TRBD1 as D (6 bases). Per the germline V gene, CDR1 is MGHRA and CDR2 is YSYEKL. With 2 bases removed from V and 0 bases from J, the gap between germline ends came to 7 bases. The CDR3 is made up of 15 amino acids. For the CDR3, the DNA is TGCGCCAGCAGCCAAAGGGACACGAACACCGGGGAGCTGTTTTTT. This translates into CASSQRDTNTGELFF.

This clonotype was found many times. The rearrangement links TRBV5-1 to TRBJ2-3, with D possibly matching TRBD1 (6 bases). V lost 4 bases to trimming and J lost 4 bases, with 16 bases between them. CDR1 is SGHRS, CDR2 YFSETQ, per germline. This CDR3 has 15 residues. The CDR3 region is CASSTKTGLADTQYF. The CDR3 DNA reads TGCGCCAGCAGCACAAAAACAGGGTTAGCAGATACGCAGTATTTT.

J is TRBJ2-2 and V is TRBV28; D tentatively fits TRBD1 or TRBD2 (6 bases each). CDR1 and CDR2 (germline): MDHEN, SYDVKM. Trimming left V 5 bases short and J 5 bases short, with 15 bases between. CDR3 length equals 15 residues. The CDR3 sequence: CASSRGLVETGELFF. The CDR3 DNA is TGTGCCAGCAGTCGGGGGCTAGTGGAGACCGGGGAGCTGTTTTTT.

This clonotype appeared a few times. The chain couples TRBV6-1 to TRBJ2-7, with 10 bases fitting TRBD2. This CDR3 is 15 amino acids long. Trimming cost V 5 bases and J 1 base; bases outside gene matches: 5. In germline, CDR1 is MNHNS, CDR2 SASEGT. The CDR3 reads CASSLSGRRSYEQYF. The CDR3 bases are TGTGCCAGCAGTCTTAGCGGGAGGAGATCCTACGAGCAGTACTTC.

This clonotype occurred a few times. The rearrangement links TRBV10-3 to TRBJ1-3; possible D gene TRBD1, 5 bases. V was trimmed by 7 bases and J by 0 bases, leaving 10 bases between them. CDR1 ENHRY and CDR2 SYGVKD come from the germline V gene. The CDR3 loop spans 14 amino acids. In DNA form, the CDR3 reads TGTGCCATCACCAGGACAAGCTCTGGAAACACCATATATTTT. This gives the protein CAITRTSSGNTIYF.

This clonotype occurred many times. This chain links TRBV6-1 with TRBJ2-1, with D perhaps matching TRBD2 (6 bases). From germline, CDR1 is MNHNS and CDR2 SASEGT. V gave up 6 bases and J gave up 1 base, with 10 bases separating them. The CDR3 is 14 residues long. The CDR3 loop reads CASSGGISYNEQFF. The CDR3 coding sequence is TGTGCCAGCAGCGGGGGAATATCCTACAATGAGCAGTTCTTC.

This clonotype was seen many times. The gene calls are TRBV7-9 and TRBJ2-7; 7 bases align to TRBD1. The CDR3 is 14 residues long. CDR1 and CDR2 (germline): SEHNR, FQNEAQ (reference sequence). The V and J ends lost 3 bases and 3 bases, in that order; junction bases with no gene match: 5. This CDR3 reads CASSLSGTVYEQYF. The CDR3 DNA reads TGTGCCAGCAGCTTGTCCGGGACAGTCTACGAGCAGTACTTC.

This clonotype was detected ten times or more. This chain joins TRBV20-1 and TRBJ2-5, with D possibly matching TRBD2 (5 bases). Trimming took 5 bases from V and 2 from J, leaving 15 bases between them. Germline CDR1 DFQATT, CDR2 SNEGSKA (reference sequence). The CDR3 totals 14 residues. This CDR3 is CSALLRTGQETQYF. The CDR3 DNA is TGCAGTGCTCTCCTACGGACGGGGCAAGAGACCCAGTACTTC.

This clonotype was seen only a few times. The CDR3 region has the DNA TGTGCCAGCAGTACCGGGACAGGGGGCGTTATGGGTGGCTACACCTTC. Residues: CASSTGTGGVMGGYTF. The chain combines TRBV12-3 or TRBV12-4 with TRBJ1-2; TRBD1 agrees at 12 bases. There are 16 residues in the CDR3. After removal of 5 bases from V and 7 bases from J, the junction contained 11 bases not matched to a gene.

This clonotype has at least ten counts. J is TRBJ2-3 and V is TRBV3-1; TRBD1 is a possible D gene (6 bases). Trimming took 5 bases from V and 4 from J, leaving 16 bases between them. Germline-derived CDR1 and CDR2 are LGHDT and YNNKEL (reference sequence). The CDR3 length is 15 residues. CDR3 sequence reads: CASSLGATGSDTQYF. The CDR3 DNA reads TGTGCCAGCAGCTTGGGGGCGACAGGATCAGATACGCAGTATTTT.

This clonotype showed up just a few times. This chain uses TRBV20-1 with TRBJ2-5, with a weak D call TRBD1 (5 bases). The V end was cut by 0 bases, the J end by 1 base, with 9 bases between. The CDR3 runs 14 residues. Germline CDR1 and CDR2: DFQATT and SNEGSKA (reference sequence). The CDR3 DNA reads TGCAGTGCTAGAGAGGGTGGGGCCCAAGAGACCCAGTACTTC. Its protein is CSAREGGAQETQYF.

This clonotype was picked up a small number of times. The CDR3 region is CASSREGGCEQYF. The CDR3, as DNA: TGTGCCAGCAGCCGGGAGGGGGGCTGCGAGCAGTACTTC. V is TRBV6-4 and J is TRBJ2-7, with 8 bases lining up with TRBD2. V shed 6 bases and J 6 bases; nucleotides not matched to a gene: 7. There are 13 residues in the CDR3. The germline V gene has CDR1 MRHNA and CDR2 SNTAGT.

The chain has TRBV28 and TRBJ1-4; a possible D gene is TRBD1 (5 bases). Trimming shortened V by 3 bases and J by 7 bases, and 9 bases separated the two germline ends. From germline, CDR1 is MDHEN and CDR2 SYDVKM. The CDR3 runs 13 residues. In DNA, the CDR3 is TGTGCCAGCAGTTTGGGGGGTCCTGAAAAACTGTTTTTT. As protein: CASSLGGPEKLFF.

The chain is built from TRBV28 and TRBJ2-3, with 8 positions matching TRBD1. Germline CDR1 and CDR2: MDHEN and SYDVKM. V was pared by 4 bases and J by 4 bases, with 10 bases of the junction left unmatched. There are 16 residues in the CDR3. Written as DNA, the CDR3 is TGTGCCAGCAGTTCTCCCGGGACAGGTCCCGCAGATACGCAGTATTTT. It yields the protein CASSSPGTGPADTQYF.

The rearrangement uses TRBV2 and TRBJ2-7; possible D gene TRBD1, 6 bases. This CDR3 spans 13 amino acids. Trimming stripped 7 bases from V and 2 bases from J, with 12 bases between. Germline V gene data show CDR1 as SNHLY and CDR2 as FYNNEI. The CDR3 region is CASMQGPTYEQYF. The CDR3 coding sequence is TGTGCCAGCATGCAGGGGCCGACCTACGAGCAGTACTTC.

This clonotype was detected only a few times. V and J are TRBV9 and TRBJ2-1; D possibly corresponds to TRBD2 (6 bases). Germline assignment: CDR1 SGDLS and CDR2 YYNGEE. The V end was cut by 2 bases, the J end by 7 bases, with 13 bases between. The CDR3 covers 14 residues. The CDR3 coding sequence is TGTGCCAGCAGCGTGGCGGGGCTTGGGAATGAGCAGTTCTTC. It translates to CASSVAGLGNEQFF.